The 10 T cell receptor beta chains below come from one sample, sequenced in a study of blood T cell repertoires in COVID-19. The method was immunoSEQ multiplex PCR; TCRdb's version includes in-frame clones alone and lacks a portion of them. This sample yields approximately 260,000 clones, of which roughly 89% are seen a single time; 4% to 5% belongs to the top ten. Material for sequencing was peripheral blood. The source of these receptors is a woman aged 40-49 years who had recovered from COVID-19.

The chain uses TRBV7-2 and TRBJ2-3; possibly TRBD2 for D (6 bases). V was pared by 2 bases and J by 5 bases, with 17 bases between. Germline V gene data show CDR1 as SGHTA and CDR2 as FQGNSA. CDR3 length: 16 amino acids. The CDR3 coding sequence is TGTGCCAGCAGCTTACGATTTGTCACCGGGGGAGATACGCAGTATTTT. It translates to CASSLRFVTGGDTQYF. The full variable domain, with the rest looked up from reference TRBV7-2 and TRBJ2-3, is GAGVSQSPSNKVTEKGKDVELRCDPISGHTALYWYRQSLGQGLEFLIYFQGNSAPDKSGLPSDRFSAERTGGSVSTLTIQRTQQEDSAVYLCASSLRFVTGGDTQYFGPGTRLTVL.

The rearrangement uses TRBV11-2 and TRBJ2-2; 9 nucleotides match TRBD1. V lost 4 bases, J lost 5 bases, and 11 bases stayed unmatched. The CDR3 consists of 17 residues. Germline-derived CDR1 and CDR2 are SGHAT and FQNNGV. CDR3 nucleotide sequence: TGTGCCAGCAGCTCCCCGGCCCGGGACAGGGTAACCGGGGAGCTGTTTTTT. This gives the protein CASSSPARDRVTGELFF.

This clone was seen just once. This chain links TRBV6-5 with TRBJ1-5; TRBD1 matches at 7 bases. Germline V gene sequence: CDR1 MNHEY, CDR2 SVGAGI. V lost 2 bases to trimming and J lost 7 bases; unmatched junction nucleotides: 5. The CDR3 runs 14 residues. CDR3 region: CASSYRQGGQPQHF. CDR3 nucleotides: TGTGCCAGCAGTTACCGACAGGGTGGACAGCCCCAGCATTTT.

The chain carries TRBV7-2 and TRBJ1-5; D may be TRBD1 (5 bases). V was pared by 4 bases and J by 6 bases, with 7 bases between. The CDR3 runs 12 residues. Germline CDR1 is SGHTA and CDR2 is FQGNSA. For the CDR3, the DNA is TGTGCCAGCAGCTCGGGGGTTCAGCCCCAGCATTTT. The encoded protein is CASSSGVQPQHF.

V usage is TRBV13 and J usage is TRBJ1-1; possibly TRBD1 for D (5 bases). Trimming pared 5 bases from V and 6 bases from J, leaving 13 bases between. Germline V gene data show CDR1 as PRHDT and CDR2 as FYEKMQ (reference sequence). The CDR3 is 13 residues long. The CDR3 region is CASSTKTGPEAFF. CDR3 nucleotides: TGTGCCAGCAGCACGAAAACAGGTCCTGAAGCTTTCTTT.

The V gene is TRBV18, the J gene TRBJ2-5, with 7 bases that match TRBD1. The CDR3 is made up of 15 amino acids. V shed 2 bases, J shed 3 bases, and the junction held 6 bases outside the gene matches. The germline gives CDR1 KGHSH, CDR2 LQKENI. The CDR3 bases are TGTGCCAGCTCACCAGGACAGGCTGTGGAAGAGACCCAGTACTTC. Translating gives CASSPGQAVEETQYF.

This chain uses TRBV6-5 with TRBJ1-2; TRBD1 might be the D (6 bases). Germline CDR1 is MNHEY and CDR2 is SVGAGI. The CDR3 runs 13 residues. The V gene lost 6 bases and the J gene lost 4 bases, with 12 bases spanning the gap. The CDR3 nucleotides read TGTGCCAGCAGATCTACAGGGTTCTATGGCTACACCTTC. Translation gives CASRSTGFYGYTF.

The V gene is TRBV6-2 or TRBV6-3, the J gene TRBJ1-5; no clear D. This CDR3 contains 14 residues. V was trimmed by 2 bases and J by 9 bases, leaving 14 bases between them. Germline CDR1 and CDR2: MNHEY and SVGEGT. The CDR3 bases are TGTGCCAGCAGTTACACGGACGGCCGGGGGCCCCAGCATTTT. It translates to CASSYTDGRGPQHF.

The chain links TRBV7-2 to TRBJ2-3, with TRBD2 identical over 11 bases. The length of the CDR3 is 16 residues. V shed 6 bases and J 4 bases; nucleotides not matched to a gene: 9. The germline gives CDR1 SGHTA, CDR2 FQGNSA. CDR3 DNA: TGTGCCAGCAGTTCAACCGGGACTAGCGGCCCAGATACGCAGTATTTT. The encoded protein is CASSSTGTSGPDTQYF.

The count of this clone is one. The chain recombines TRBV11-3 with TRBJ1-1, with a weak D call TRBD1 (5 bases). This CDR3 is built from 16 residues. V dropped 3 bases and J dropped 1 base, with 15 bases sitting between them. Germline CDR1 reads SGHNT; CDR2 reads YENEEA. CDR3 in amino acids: CASSFIGGSGNTEAFF. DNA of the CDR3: TGTGCCAGCAGCTTTATCGGGGGTTCAGGGAACACTGAAGCTTTCTTT.